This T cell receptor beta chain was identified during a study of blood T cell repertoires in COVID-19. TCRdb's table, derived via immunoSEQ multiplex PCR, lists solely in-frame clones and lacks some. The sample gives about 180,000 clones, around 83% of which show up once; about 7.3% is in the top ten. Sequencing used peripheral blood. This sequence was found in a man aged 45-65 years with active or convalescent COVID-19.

The CDR3 is CASSLMGGRDTEAFF. Written as DNA, the CDR3 is TGTGCCAGCAGCTTAATGGGGGGGCGAGACACTGAAGCTTTCTTT. The V gene is TRBV7-3, the J gene TRBJ1-1; D possibly corresponds to TRBD1 (6 bases). Trimming shortened V by 1 base and J by 3 bases, and 12 bases separated the two germline ends. The CDR3 has 15 amino acids. In germline, CDR1 is SGHTA, CDR2 FQGTGA.